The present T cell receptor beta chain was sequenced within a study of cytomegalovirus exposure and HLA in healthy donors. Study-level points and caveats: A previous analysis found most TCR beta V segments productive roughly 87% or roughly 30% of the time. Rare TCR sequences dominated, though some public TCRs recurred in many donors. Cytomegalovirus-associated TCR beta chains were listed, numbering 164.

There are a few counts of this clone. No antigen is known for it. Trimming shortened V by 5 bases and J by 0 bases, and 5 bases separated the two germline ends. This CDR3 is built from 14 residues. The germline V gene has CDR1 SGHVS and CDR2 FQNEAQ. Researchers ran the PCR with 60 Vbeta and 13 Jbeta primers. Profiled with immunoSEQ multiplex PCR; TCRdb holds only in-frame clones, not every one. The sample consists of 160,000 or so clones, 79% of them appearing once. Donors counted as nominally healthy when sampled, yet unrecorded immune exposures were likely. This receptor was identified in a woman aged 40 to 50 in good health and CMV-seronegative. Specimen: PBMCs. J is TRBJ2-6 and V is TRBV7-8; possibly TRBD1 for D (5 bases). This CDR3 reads CASSRGSGANVLTF. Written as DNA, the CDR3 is TGTGCCAGCAGCAGGGGCTCTGGGGCCAACGTCCTGACTTTC.